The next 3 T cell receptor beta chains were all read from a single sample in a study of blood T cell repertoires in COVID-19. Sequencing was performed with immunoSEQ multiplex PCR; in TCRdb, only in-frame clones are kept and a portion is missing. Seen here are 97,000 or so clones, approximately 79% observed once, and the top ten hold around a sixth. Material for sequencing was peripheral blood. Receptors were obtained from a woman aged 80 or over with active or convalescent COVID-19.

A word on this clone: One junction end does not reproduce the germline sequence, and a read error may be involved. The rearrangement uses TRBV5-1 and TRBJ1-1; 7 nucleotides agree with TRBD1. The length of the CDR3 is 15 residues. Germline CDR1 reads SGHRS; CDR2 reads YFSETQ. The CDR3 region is CASSFETGFHTEAFF. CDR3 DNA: TGTGCCAGCAGCTTTGAGACAGGGTTCCACACTGAAGCTTTCTTT.

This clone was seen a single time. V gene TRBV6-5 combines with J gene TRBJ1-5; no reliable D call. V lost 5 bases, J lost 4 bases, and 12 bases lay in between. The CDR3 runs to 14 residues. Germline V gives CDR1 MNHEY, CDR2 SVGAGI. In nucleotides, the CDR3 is TGTGCCAGCAGTCCATCCATCGGTAATCAGCCCCAGCATTTT. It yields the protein CASSPSIGNQPQHF.

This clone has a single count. For the CDR3, the DNA is TGTGCCACCAGCGACAGGGTTGGGGCCAACGTCCTGACTTTC. Protein: CATSDRVGANVLTF. The chain combines TRBV15 with TRBJ2-6, with TRBD1 identical over 7 bases. V dropped 5 bases and J dropped 3; count of bases not matched to a gene: 1. The germline gives CDR1 LNHNV, CDR2 YYDKDF (reference sequence). The CDR3 sequence is 14 residues long. Based on the CDR3 plus reference TRBV15 and TRBJ2-6, the full variable domain is DAMVIQNPRYQVTQFGKPVTLSCSQTLNHNVMYWYQQKSSQAPKLLFHYYDKDFNNEADTPDNFQSRRPNTSFCFLDIRSPGLGDTAMYLCATSDRVGANVLTFGAGSRLTVL.